Below, 26 T cell receptor beta chains from the same sample are listed, as sequenced in a study of blood T cell repertoires in COVID-19. TCRdb's copy holds only in-frame clones and misses some; the assay was immunoSEQ multiplex PCR. The sample holds roughly 200,000 clones, 65% to 85% seen once. Sequenced: peripheral blood. These receptor sequences come from a woman aged 25 to 45 with COVID-19, enrolled during active disease.

The rearrangement links TRBV27 to TRBJ1-5; D remains unclear. CDR1 MNHEY and CDR2 SMNVEV come from the germline V gene (reference sequence). The CDR3 runs 13 residues. The V gene lost 8 bases and the J gene lost 6 bases, with 14 bases spanning the gap. CDR3 sequence: CASSLSGTQPQHF. CDR3 nucleotide sequence: TGTGCCAGCTCCTTGTCGGGAACTCAGCCCCAGCATTTT.

This chain joins TRBV27 and TRBJ2-1; D ambiguous. The germline V gene encodes CDR1 MNHEY and CDR2 SMNVEV (reference sequence). V dropped 8 bases and J dropped 4 bases, with 6 bases sitting between them. The CDR3 spans 11 residues. Written as DNA, the CDR3 is TGTGCCAGCGGAGATTACAATGAGCAGTTCTTC. Translated, it gives CASGDYNEQFF.

The V and J genes are TRBV2 and TRBJ1-1; TRBD1 agrees at 9 bases. The V gene's germline CDR1 is SNHLY and CDR2 FYNNEI. The V and J ends lost 8 bases and 4 bases, in that order; junction bases with no gene match: 8. The CDR3 consists of 14 residues. CDR3 DNA sequence: TGTGCCAGCGGGGAACAGGGGGCGTCCACTGAAGCTTTCTTT. It is translated as CASGEQGASTEAFF.

The CDR3 region has the DNA TGTGCCAGTAGTGCCCTCCTGGGGCAGGCGAACACTGAAGCTTTCTTT. Protein sequence: CASSALLGQANTEAFF. The chain carries TRBV19 and TRBJ1-1; D is perhaps TRBD1 (5 bases). The CDR3 has 16 residues. The V end was cut by 5 bases, the J end by 1 base, with 17 bases between. CDR1 is LNHDA, CDR2 SQIVND, per germline (reference sequence).

This sequence joins TRBV5-1 and TRBJ2-3, with 7 bases matching TRBD1. CDR3 size: 15 residues. Germline lookup yields CDR1 SGHRS and CDR2 YFSETQ. Losses at the gene ends were 4 bases for V and 2 bases for J; bases not matched to a gene: 7. In DNA, the CDR3 is TGCGCCAGCAGCCCACGGGACAGAGACACAGATACGCAGTATTTT. Translation gives CASSPRDRDTDTQYF.

This clone was recorded only once. Other DNA sequences from this sample encode an identical CDR3 as well. The chain employs TRBV3-1 (or the pseudogene TRBV3-2) and TRBJ2-5; weak D call: TRBD2 (5 bases). Between the trimmed V and J ends, which lost 3 bases and 5 bases, there was a span of 10 bases. This CDR3 has 13 amino acids. Germline values: CDR1 LGHDT, CDR2 YNNKEL (reference sequence). The chain's CDR3 is CASSQAGEETQYF. CDR3 DNA sequence: TGTGCCAGCAGCCAGGCCGGGGAGGAGACCCAGTACTTC.

This chain joins TRBV5-6 and TRBJ2-7; TRBD1 matches at 7 bases. After removal of 2 bases from V and 3 bases from J, the junction contained 5 bases not matched to a gene. This CDR3 contains 14 residues. Germline CDR1 SGHDT, CDR2 YYEEEE. For the CDR3, the DNA is TGTGCCAGCAGCTTCTGGACAGGATACTACGAGCAGTACTTC. It specifies CASSFWTGYYEQYF.

The CDR3 DNA is TGTGCCTGGAGTGTTTCGCAGGGAAGAGTCACTGAAGCTTTCTTT. Its protein product is CAWSVSQGRVTEAFF. This chain links TRBV30 with TRBJ1-1, with D tentatively TRBD1 (5 bases). Per the germline V gene, CDR1 is GTSNPN and CDR2 is SVGIG (reference sequence). Deletions cut 0 bases from V and 4 bases from J, with 15 bases between. This CDR3 has 15 residues.

The chain combines TRBV10-3 with TRBJ2-2; 8 nucleotides align to TRBD2. The germline V gene encodes CDR1 ENHRY and CDR2 SYGVKD. Trimming removed 0 bases from V and 5 bases from J; junction bases left unmatched: 8. The CDR3 is made up of 17 amino acids. This CDR3 is CAISESPVAGRTGELFF. The DNA of the CDR3 is TGTGCCATCAGTGAGTCGCCGGTAGCGGGGCGGACCGGGGAGCTGTTTTTT.

This clone was counted once. The gene calls are TRBV6-5 and TRBJ2-1; 7 bases map to TRBD1. The germline CDR1 and CDR2 sequences are MNHEY and SVGAGI. V shed 6 bases and J 7 bases; nucleotides not matched to a gene: 3. CDR3 size: 12 residues. The CDR3 coding sequence is TGTGCCAGCAGCCTCAGGGGGAATGAGCAGTTCTTC. Translating gives CASSLRGNEQFF.

The CDR3 DNA follows: TGTGCCAGCAGCTTAGGCATGGGGCCGGCTTTCTTT. Translated: CASSLGMGPAFF. The genes are TRBV7-9 and TRBJ1-1, with D perhaps matching TRBD1 (5 bases). Germline lookup yields CDR1 SEHNR and CDR2 FQNEAQ (reference sequence). The CDR3 contains 12 residues. Deletions cut 1 base from V and 11 bases from J, with 11 bases between.

V usage is TRBV3-1 (or the pseudogene TRBV3-2) and J usage is TRBJ2-5; maybe TRBD2 (6 bases). The CDR3 length is 14 residues. The V end lost 1 base, the J end lost 9 bases, and 15 bases lay between the germline ends. Germline-derived CDR1 and CDR2 are LGHDT and YNNKEL (reference sequence). The CDR3: CASSQGGETSAQYF. The CDR3 DNA reads TGTGCCAGCAGCCAAGGGGGGGAGACGAGTGCCCAGTACTTC.

The rearrangement links TRBV25-1 to TRBJ1-3, with D possibly TRBD1 on 5 matching bases. V was clipped by 8 bases and J by 6 bases, with 14 bases between them. CDR3 length: 13 amino acids. Germline CDR1 and CDR2: MGHDK and SYGVNS. CDR3 DNA: TGTGCCAGCGGGGGGGACGTCGAAAACACCATATATTTT. As protein: CASGGDVENTIYF.

This rearrangement joins TRBV9 to TRBJ2-3, with 10 bases that match TRBD2. V lost 3 bases to trimming and J lost 3 bases; unmatched junction nucleotides: 4. Germline loops: CDR1 SGDLS, CDR2 YYNGEE. This CDR3 has 15 amino acids. CDR3 bases: TGTGCCAGCAGCGCTAGCGGGAGTCTGACAGATACGCAGTATTTT. It encodes CASSASGSLTDTQYF. Based on the CDR3 plus reference TRBV9 and TRBJ2-3, the full variable domain is DSGVTQTPKHLITATGQRVTLRCSPRSGDLSVYWYQQSLDQGLQFLIQYYNGEERAKGNILERFSAQQFPDLHSELNLSSLELGDSALYFCASSASGSLTDTQYFGPGTRLTVL.

Concerning this clone itself: Other DNA sequences of this sample code for an identical CDR3. CDR3 in DNA: TGCGCCAGCAGCTCAGCGGGAGGGACAGATACGCAGTATTTT. Its translation is CASSSAGGTDTQYF. The gene calls are TRBV5-1 and TRBJ2-3; 10 positions agree with TRBD2. Germline assignment: CDR1 SGHRS and CDR2 YFSETQ. J lost 3 bases, V lost 3 bases, and 1 base had no gene match. This CDR3 is 14 amino acids long.

CDR3 region: CAWSQNMGQGLRETQYF. The DNA for the CDR3 is TGTGCCTGGAGTCAAAATATGGGACAGGGGTTGAGAGAGACCCAGTACTTC. The gene calls are TRBV30 and TRBJ2-5; the match to TRBD1 covers 10 bases. V lost 2 bases to trimming and J lost 4 bases; unmatched junction nucleotides: 13. Looked up from germline, CDR1 is GTSNPN and CDR2 is SVGIG (reference sequence). The CDR3 consists of 17 residues.

V is TRBV6-1 and J is TRBJ2-3; 11 positions agree with TRBD2. The junction had 8 bases not matched to a gene; V was cut back by 4 bases and J by 5 bases. CDR1 is MNHNS and CDR2 is SASEGT in the germline V gene. The CDR3 has 16 amino acids. This chain's CDR3 is CASSGVAGGLGDTQYF. CDR3 nucleotide sequence: TGTGCCAGCAGTGGAGTAGCGGGGGGGCTCGGAGATACGCAGTATTTT.

The chain has TRBV9 and TRBJ1-6, with 8 positions matching TRBD1. Germline V CDR1 and CDR2: SGDLS, YYNGEE. Losses at the gene ends were 0 bases for V and 5 bases for J; bases not matched to a gene: 7. This CDR3 is built from 17 residues. The CDR3 here is CASSVGRDRRDNSPLHF. In DNA form, the CDR3 reads TGTGCCAGCAGCGTAGGCCGGGACAGGCGGGATAATTCACCCCTCCACTTT.

In this sample, this clone turned up once. The chain uses TRBV7-2 and TRBJ1-5, with D perhaps TRBD1 (5 bases). The germline CDR1 and CDR2 sequences are SGHTA and FQGNSA. Trimming removed 3 bases at V and 4 bases at J, with 16 bases between. CDR3 size: 16 residues. The CDR3 sequence: CASSLRGIRGNQPQHF. In DNA form, the CDR3 reads TGTGCCAGCAGCTTGCGCGGTATAAGGGGAAATCAGCCCCAGCATTTT.

This chain joins TRBV5-4 and TRBJ1-1, with D tentatively TRBD1 (5 bases). Between the trimmed V and J ends, which lost 0 bases and 4 bases, there was a span of 10 bases. The germline V gene has CDR1 SGHNT and CDR2 YYREEE (reference sequence). The CDR3 spans 14 residues. The CDR3 region is CASSLAGRGTEAFF. The CDR3 DNA reads as TGTGCCAGCAGCTTGGCAGGGCGAGGCACTGAAGCTTTCTTT.

V and J are TRBV6-5 and TRBJ1-6, with D possibly being TRBD1 (5 bases). Deletions cut 2 bases from V and 9 bases from J, with 17 bases between. Germline CDR1 and CDR2: MNHEY and SVGAGI. The CDR3 length is 16 residues. CDR3 sequence (DNA): TGTGCCAGCAGTTACGGTTCAGGGCCATCCTCTTCACCCCTCCACTTT. It codes for CASSYGSGPSSSPLHF.

This chain links TRBV10-3 with TRBJ2-3; D may be TRBD2 (6 bases). CDR1 is ENHRY, CDR2 SYGVKD, per germline. V gave up 4 bases and J gave up 2 bases, with 13 bases separating them. The CDR3 is 15 residues long. This CDR3 is CAISGGARNTDTQYF. DNA for the CDR3: TGTGCCATCAGTGGCGGGGCGCGAAACACAGATACGCAGTATTTT.

This clone has only one observation. In DNA form, the CDR3 reads TGTGCCAGCAGTTACAGGGGGGGCTATGGCTACACCTTC. As protein: CASSYRGGYGYTF. V gene TRBV27 combines with J gene TRBJ1-2; 8 bases fit TRBD1. V dropped 4 bases and J dropped 4; count of bases not matched to a gene: 2. The CDR3 length is 13 residues. The germline gives CDR1 MNHEY, CDR2 SMNVEV (reference sequence).

This clone was counted once. CDR3 sequence (DNA): TGTGCCAGCAGTTTAGAGGACAGCCCCCAATATTTT. It yields the protein CASSLEDSPQYF. V is TRBV12-3 or TRBV12-4 and J is TRBJ1-3, with D perhaps matching TRBD1 (6 bases). The CDR3 spans 12 residues. The V end lost 1 base, the J end lost 15 bases, and 13 bases lay between the germline ends.

The chain links TRBV7-6 to TRBJ2-3; 7 positions match TRBD1. Germline CDR1 and CDR2: SGHVS and FNYEAQ. The length of the CDR3 is 15 residues. V trimming: 1 base; J trimming: 2 bases; junction bases outside the gene matches: 3. CDR3 DNA: TGTGCCAGCAGCTTAGGACAGGGTTTCACAGATACGCAGTATTTT. Encoded protein: CASSLGQGFTDTQYF.

The V gene is TRBV5-1, the J gene TRBJ2-2; a possible D gene is TRBD2 (6 bases). CDR1 is SGHRS and CDR2 is YFSETQ in the germline V gene. Trimming stripped 1 base from V and 5 bases from J, with 12 bases between. The CDR3 has 15 amino acids. The CDR3 sequence: CASSLTLGLTGELFF. CDR3 DNA sequence: TGCGCCAGCAGCTTGACACTCGGACTAACCGGGGAGCTGTTTTTT. The full variable domain, rest sourced from reference TRBV5-1 and TRBJ2-2, is KAGVTQTPRYLIKTRGQQVTLSCSPISGHRSVSWYQQTPGQGLQFLFEYFSETQRNKGNFPGRFSGRQFSNSRSEMNVSTLELGDSALYLCASSLTLGLTGELFFGEGSRLTVL.